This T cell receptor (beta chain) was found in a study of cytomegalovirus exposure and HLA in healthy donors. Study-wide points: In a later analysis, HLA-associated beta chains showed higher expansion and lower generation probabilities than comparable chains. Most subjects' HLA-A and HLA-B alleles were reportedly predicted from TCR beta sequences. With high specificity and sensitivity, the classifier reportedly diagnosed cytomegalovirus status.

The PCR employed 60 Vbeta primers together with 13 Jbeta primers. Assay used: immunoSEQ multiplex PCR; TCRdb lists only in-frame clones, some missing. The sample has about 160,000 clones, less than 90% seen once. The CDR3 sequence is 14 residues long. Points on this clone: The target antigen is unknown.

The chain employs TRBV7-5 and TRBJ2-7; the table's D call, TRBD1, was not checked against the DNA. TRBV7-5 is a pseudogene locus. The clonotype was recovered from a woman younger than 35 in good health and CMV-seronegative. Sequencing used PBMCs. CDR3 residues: CARSLPNRPLEQYF. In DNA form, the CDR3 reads TGTGCCAGAAGCCTCCCTAACAGACCCCTCGAGCAGTACTTC.